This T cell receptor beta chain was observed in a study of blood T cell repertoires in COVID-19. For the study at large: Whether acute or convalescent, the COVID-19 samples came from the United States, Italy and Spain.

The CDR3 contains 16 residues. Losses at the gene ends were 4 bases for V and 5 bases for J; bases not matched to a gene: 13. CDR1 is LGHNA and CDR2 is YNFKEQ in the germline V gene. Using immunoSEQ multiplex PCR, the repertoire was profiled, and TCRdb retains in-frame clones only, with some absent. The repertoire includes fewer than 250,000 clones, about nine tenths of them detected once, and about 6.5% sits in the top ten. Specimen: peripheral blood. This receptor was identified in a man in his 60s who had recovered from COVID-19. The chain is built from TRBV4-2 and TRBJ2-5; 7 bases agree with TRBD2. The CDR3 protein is CASSPKAGGSGETQYF. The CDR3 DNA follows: TGTGCCAGCAGCCCAAAGGCTGGCGGGAGCGGGGAGACCCAGTACTTC.